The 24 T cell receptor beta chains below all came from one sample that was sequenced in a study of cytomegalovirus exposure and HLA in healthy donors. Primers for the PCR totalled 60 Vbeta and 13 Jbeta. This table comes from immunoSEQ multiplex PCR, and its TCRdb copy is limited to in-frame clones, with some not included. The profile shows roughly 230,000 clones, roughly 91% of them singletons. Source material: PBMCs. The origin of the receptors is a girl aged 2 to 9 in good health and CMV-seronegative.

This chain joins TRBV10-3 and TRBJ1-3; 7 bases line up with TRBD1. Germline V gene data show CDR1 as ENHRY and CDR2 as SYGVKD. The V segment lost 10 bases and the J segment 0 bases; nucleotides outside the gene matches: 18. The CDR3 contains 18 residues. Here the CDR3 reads CATGLGLTGPGSGNTIYF. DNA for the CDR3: TGTGCCACCGGATTGGGATTGACAGGGCCGGGCTCTGGAAACACCATATATTTT.

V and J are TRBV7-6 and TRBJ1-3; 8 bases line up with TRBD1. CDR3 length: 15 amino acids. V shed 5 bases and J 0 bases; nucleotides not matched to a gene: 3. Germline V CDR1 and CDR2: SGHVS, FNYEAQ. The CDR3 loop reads CASSRGQGSGNTIYF. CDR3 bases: TGTGCCAGCAGCCGTGGACAGGGCTCTGGAAACACCATATATTTT. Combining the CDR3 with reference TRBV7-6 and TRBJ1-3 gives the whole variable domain GAGVSQSPRYKVTKRGQDVALRCDPISGHVSLYWYRQALGQGPEFLTYFNYEAQQDKSGLPNDRFSAERPEGSISTLTIQRTEQRDSAMYRCASSRGQGSGNTIYFGEGSWLTVV.

The CDR3 reads CASSVRQSSVTEAFF. The DNA for the CDR3 is TGTGCCAGCAGCGTAAGACAGAGCTCGGTGACTGAAGCTTTCTTT. V and J are TRBV9 and TRBJ1-1, with D possibly TRBD1 on 5 matching bases. There are 15 residues in the CDR3. V was clipped by 1 base and J by 5 bases, with 15 bases between them. The germline gives CDR1 SGDLS, CDR2 YYNGEE.

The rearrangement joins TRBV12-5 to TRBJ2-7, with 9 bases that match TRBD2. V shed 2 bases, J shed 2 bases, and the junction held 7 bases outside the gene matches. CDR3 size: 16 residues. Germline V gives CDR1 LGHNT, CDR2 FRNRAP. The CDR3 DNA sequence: TGTGCTAGTGGTTTGTCCAGCGGGGGGCATCCCTACGAGCAGTACTTC. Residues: CASGLSSGGHPYEQYF.

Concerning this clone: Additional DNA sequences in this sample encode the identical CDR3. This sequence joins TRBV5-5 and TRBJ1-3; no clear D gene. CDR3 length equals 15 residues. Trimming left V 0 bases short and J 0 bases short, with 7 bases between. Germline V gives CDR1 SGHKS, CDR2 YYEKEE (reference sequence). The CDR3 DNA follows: TGTGCCAGCAGCTTGGGTCAGATCTCTGGAAACACCATATATTTT. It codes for CASSLGQISGNTIYF.

The CDR3 DNA is TGCGCCAGCAGCTCAGCGGGACAGGGATACACTGAAGCTTTCTTT. It yields the protein CASSSAGQGYTEAFF. The chain has TRBV5-1 and TRBJ1-1; the match to TRBD1 covers 9 bases. The CDR3 runs to 15 residues. The V gene's germline CDR1 is SGHRS and CDR2 YFSETQ. V was pared by 3 bases and J by 3 bases, with 6 bases of the junction left unmatched.

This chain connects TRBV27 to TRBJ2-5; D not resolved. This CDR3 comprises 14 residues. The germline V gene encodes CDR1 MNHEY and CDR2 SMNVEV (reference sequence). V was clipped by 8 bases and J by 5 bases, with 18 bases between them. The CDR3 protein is CASGATGVRETQYF. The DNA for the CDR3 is TGTGCCAGCGGTGCTACCGGAGTCCGGGAGACCCAGTACTTC.

CDR3 protein: CASSASSSGNTIYF. Here the CDR3 DNA reads TGCGCCAGCAGTGCCTCCAGCTCTGGAAACACCATATATTTT. The chain recombines TRBV10-1 with TRBJ1-3; D is unclear. Germline CDR1 WNHNN, CDR2 SYGVQD (reference sequence). The CDR3 runs 14 residues. V was cut by 4 bases and J by 0 bases, with 7 bases left in between.

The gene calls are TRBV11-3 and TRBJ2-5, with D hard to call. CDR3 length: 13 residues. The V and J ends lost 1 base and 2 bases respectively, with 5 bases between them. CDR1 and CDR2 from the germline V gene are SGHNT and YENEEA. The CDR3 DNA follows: TGTGCCAGCAGCTTAGGAGGTCAAGAGACCCAGTACTTC. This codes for CASSLGGQETQYF.

As DNA, the CDR3 is TGTGCCAGCAGCGGACGGGGGGGGTCAGGGGGCTACACCTTC. Protein: CASSGRGGSGGYTF. This chain joins TRBV9 and TRBJ1-2; tentative D call: TRBD1 (5 bases). Trimming pared 3 bases from V and 8 bases from J, leaving 17 bases between. CDR1 is SGDLS, CDR2 YYNGEE, per germline. There are 14 residues in the CDR3. The full variable domain, completed using reference TRBV9 and TRBJ1-2, is DSGVTQTPKHLITATGQRVTLRCSPRSGDLSVYWYQQSLDQGLQFLIQYYNGEERAKGNILERFSAQQFPDLHSELNLSSLELGDSALYFCASSGRGGSGGYTFGSGTRLTVV.

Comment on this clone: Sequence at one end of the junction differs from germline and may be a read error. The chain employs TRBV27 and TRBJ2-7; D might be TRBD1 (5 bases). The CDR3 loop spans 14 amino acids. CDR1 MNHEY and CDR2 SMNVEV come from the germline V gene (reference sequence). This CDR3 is CASSLHRQSSEQYF. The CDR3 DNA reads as TGTGCCAGCAGTTTACACCGACAGTCCTCCGAGCAGTACTTC.

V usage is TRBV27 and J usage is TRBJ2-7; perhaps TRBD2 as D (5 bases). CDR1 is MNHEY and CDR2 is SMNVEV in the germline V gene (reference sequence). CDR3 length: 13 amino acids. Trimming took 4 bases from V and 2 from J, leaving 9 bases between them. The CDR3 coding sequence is TGTGCCAGCAGTTACGGGAATCCCTACGAGCAGTACTTC. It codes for CASSYGNPYEQYF.

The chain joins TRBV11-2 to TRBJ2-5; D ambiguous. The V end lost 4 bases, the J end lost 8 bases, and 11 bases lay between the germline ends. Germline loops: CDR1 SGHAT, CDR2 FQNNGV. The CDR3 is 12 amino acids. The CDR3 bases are TGTGCCAGCAGCTCGACTCAAGGTACCCAGTACTTC. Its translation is CASSSTQGTQYF.

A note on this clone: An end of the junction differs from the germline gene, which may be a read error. CDR3 protein: CATYWDRGSF. CDR3 nucleotide sequence: TGCGCCACCTACTGGGACAGGGGGTCTTTC. V is TRBV23-1 and J is TRBJ2-4, with 11 nucleotides matching TRBD1. TRBV23-1 is an ORF for which the function is uncertain. CDR3 length equals 10 residues.

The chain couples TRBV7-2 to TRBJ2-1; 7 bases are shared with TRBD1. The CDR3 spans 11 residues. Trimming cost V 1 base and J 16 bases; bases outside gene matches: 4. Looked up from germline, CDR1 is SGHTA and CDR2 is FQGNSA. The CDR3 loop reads CASSLDRGAFF. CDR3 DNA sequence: TGTGCCAGCAGCTTAGACAGGGGCGCCTTCTTC.

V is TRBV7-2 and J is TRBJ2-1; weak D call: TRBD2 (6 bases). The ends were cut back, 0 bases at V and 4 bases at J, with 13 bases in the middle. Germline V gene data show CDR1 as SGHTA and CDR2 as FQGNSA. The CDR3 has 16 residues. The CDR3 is CASSLAGGALYNEQFF. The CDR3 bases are TGTGCCAGCAGCTTAGCGGGCGGGGCCCTATACAATGAGCAGTTCTTC. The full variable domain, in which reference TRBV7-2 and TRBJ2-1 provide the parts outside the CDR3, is GAGVSQSPSNKVTEKGKDVELRCDPISGHTALYWYRQSLGQGLEFLIYFQGNSAPDKSGLPSDRFSAERTGGSVSTLTIQRTQQEDSAVYLCASSLAGGALYNEQFFGPGTRLTVL.

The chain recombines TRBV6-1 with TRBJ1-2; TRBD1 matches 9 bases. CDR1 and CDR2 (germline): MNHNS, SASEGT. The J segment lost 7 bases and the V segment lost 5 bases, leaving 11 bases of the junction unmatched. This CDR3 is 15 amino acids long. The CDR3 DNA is TGTGCCAGCAGTTGGTCGGAACAGGGGGCTAGTGGCTACACCTTC. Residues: CASSWSEQGASGYTF.

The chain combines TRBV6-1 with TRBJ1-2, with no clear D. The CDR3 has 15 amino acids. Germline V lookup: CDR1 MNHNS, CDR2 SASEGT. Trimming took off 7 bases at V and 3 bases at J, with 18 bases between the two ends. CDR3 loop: CASTLTQPADYGYTF. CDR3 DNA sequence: TGTGCCAGCACTCTCACCCAGCCCGCGGACTATGGCTACACCTTC.

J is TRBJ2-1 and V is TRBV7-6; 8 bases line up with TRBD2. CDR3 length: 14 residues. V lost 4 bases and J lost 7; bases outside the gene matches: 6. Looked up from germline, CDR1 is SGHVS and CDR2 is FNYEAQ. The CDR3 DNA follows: TGTGCCAGCAGCTCCCGATTAGCGGGGAATGAGCAGTTCTTC. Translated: CASSSRLAGNEQFF.

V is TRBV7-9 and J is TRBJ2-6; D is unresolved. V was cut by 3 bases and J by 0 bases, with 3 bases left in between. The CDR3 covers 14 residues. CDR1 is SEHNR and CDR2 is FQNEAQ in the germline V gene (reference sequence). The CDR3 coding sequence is TGTGCCAGCAGCTTCAGCTCTGGGGCCAACGTCCTGACTTTC. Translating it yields CASSFSSGANVLTF.

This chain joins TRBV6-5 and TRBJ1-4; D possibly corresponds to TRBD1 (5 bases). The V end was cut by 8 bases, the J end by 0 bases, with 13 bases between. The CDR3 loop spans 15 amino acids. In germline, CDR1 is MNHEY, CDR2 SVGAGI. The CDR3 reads CASSWQGSTNEKLFF. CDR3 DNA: TGTGCCAGCTCGTGGCAGGGATCAACTAATGAAAAACTGTTTTTT.

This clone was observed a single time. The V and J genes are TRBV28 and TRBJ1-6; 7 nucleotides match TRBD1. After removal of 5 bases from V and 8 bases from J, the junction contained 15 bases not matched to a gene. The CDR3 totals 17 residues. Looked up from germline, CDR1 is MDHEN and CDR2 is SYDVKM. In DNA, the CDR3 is TGTGCCAGCAGTCACACGAAGATTGGACAGGCCCATTCACCCCTCCACTTT. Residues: CASSHTKIGQAHSPLHF.

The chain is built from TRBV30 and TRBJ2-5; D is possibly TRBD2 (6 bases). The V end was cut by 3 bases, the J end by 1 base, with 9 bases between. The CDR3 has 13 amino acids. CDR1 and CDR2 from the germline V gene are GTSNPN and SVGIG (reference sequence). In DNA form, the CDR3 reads TGTGCCTGGAGGGGCGGGGTCCAAGAGACCCAGTACTTC. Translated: CAWRGGVQETQYF. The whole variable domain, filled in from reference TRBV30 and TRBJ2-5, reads SQTIHQWPATLVQPVGSPLSLECTVEGTSNPNLYWYRQAAGRGLQLLFYSVGIGQISSEVPQNLSASRPQDRQFILSSKKLLLSDSGFYLCAWRGGVQETQYFGPGTRLLVL.

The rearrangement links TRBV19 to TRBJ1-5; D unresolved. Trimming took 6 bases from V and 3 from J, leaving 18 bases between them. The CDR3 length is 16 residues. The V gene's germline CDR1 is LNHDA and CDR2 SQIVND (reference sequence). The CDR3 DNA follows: TGTGCCAGTAGCGGTGTTGATCTGTTGTACAATCAGCCCCAGCATTTT. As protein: CASSGVDLLYNQPQHF.